This is a list of T cell receptor beta chains from one sample in a study of shared clonotypes between healthy human individuals. The repertoire was sequenced with immunoSEQ multiplex PCR; TCRdb's copy has only in-frame clones and lacks some. The sample includes a few million clones, just over 90% of them seen just once. The sample taken for sequencing was naive CD4+ T cells from PBMCs. The receptors were gathered from a man aged 18 to 29 in good health. Some clones in this sample may be carry-over from other donors' samples. Both conserved end residues are part of each CDR3. Fields, in order: CDR3 length, clone size, D gene, V gene, J gene, CDR3 protein, CDR3 DNA. D genes are given only for firm matches. Clone size is shown for a subset of rows, as once, few, many or a class of expanded clone.

length: 12; size: NA; D: NA; V: TRBV5-6; J: TRBJ2-1; CDR3: CASAGAVGEQFF; DNA: TGTGCCAGCGCCGGGGCCGTGGGTGAGCAGTTCTTC
length: 15; size: once; D: TRBD2; V: TRBV19; J: TRBJ2-7; CDR3: CASSIIAGGRNEQYF; DNA: TGTGCCAGTAGTATTATCGCGGGAGGGCGGAACGAGCAGTACTTC
length: 16; size: NA; D: TRBD2; V: TRBV6-6; J: TRBJ2-1; CDR3: CASRSLLAGIYNEQFF; DNA: TGTGCCAGCAGATCCTTACTAGCGGGTATCTACAATGAGCAGTTCTTC
length: 19; size: NA; D: NA; V: TRBV7-9; J: TRBJ2-3; CDR3: CASSLYGGAGTIFTDTQYF; DNA: TGTGCCAGCAGCTTATATGGGGGAGCGGGTACGATTTTCACAGATACGCAGTATTTT
length: 11; size: NA; D: NA; V: TRBV2; J: TRBJ2-2; CDR3: CASSARGELFF; DNA: TGTGCCAGCAGTGCGCGCGGGGAGCTGTTTTTT
length: 13; size: NA; D: NA; V: TRBV6-5; J: TRBJ1-2; CDR3: CASSWGGNYGYTF; DNA: TGTGCCAGCAGTTGGGGGGGAAACTATGGCTACACCTTC
length: 12; size: NA; D: NA; V: TRBV12-5; J: TRBJ2-5; CDR3: CASGSAGETQYF; DNA: TGTGCTAGTGGTTCGGCTGGGGAGACCCAGTACTTC
length: 15; size: NA; D: TRBD1; V: TRBV6-1; J: TRBJ1-2; CDR3: CASSLEGQGLYGYTF; DNA: TGTGCCAGCAGCTTAGAAGGACAGGGCCTCTATGGCTACACCTTC
length: 16; size: NA; D: NA; V: TRBV7-6; J: TRBJ2-1; CDR3: CASSLGVSVEYNEQFF; DNA: TGTGCCAGCAGCTTAGGAGTTAGCGTTGAATACAATGAGCAGTTCTTC
length: 14; size: NA; D: NA; V: TRBV5-5; J: TRBJ2-7; CDR3: CASNRGGTSYEQYF; DNA: TGTGCCAGCAACAGGGGCGGGACCAGCTACGAGCAGTACTTC
length: 12; size: NA; D: NA; V: TRBV28; J: TRBJ1-4; CDR3: CASTPGYEKLFF; DNA: TGTGCCAGCACCCCCGGGTATGAAAAACTGTTTTTT
length: 15; size: NA; D: NA; V: TRBV5-4; J: TRBJ2-3; CDR3: CASSFGGTSTDTQYF; DNA: TGTGCCAGCAGCTTTGGCGGGACGAGCACAGATACGCAGTATTTT
length: 16; size: few; D: NA; V: TRBV5-1; J: TRBJ2-7; CDR3: CASSSYRQGLPYEQYF; DNA: TGCGCCAGCAGCTCCTACAGGCAGGGGCTTCCCTACGAGCAGTACTTC
length: 13; size: few; D: NA; V: TRBV2; J: TRBJ1-5; CDR3: CASTQGWGQPQHF; DNA: TGTGCCAGCACGCAGGGCTGGGGTCAGCCCCAGCATTTT
length: 13; size: NA; D: NA; V: TRBV6-1; J: TRBJ2-1; CDR3: CASSLQKNNEQFF; DNA: TGTGCCAGCAGCCTTCAAAAGAACAATGAGCAGTTCTTC
length: 15; size: NA; D: NA; V: TRBV7-3; J: TRBJ1-4; CDR3: CASSLNGVDGEKLFF; DNA: TGTGCCAGCAGCTTAAACGGGGTCGATGGTGAAAAACTGTTTTTT
length: 15; size: NA; D: TRBD1; V: TRBV19; J: TRBJ2-3; CDR3: CASSVRTGPGDTQYF; DNA: TGTGCCAGTAGTGTGCGGACAGGGCCGGGAGATACGCAGTATTTT
length: 13; size: NA; D: TRBD1; V: TRBV5-1; J: TRBJ2-7; CDR3: CASSLEQGGEQYF; DNA: TGCGCCAGCAGCTTGGAACAGGGGGGCGAGCAGTACTTC
length: 12; size: NA; D: NA; V: TRBV28; J: TRBJ2-1; CDR3: CASSLTGNEQFF; DNA: TGTGCCAGCAGTTTAACAGGCAATGAGCAGTTCTTC
length: 16; size: NA; D: NA; V: TRBV5-6; J: TRBJ2-7; CDR3: CASSPPRNRGGYEQYF; DNA: TGTGCCAGCAGCCCTCCCCGGAACAGGGGGGGGTACGAGCAGTACTTC
length: 12; size: NA; D: TRBD1; V: TRBV2; J: TRBJ2-7; CDR3: CASSGTGDEQYF; DNA: TGTGCCAGCAGTGGGACAGGGGATGAGCAGTACTTC
length: 16; size: once; D: TRBD1; V: TRBV10-3; J: TRBJ2-3; CDR3: CAISAFQDRVTDTQYF; DNA: TGTGCCATCAGTGCCTTTCAGGACAGGGTTACAGATACGCAGTATTTT
length: 15; size: once; D: NA; V: TRBV7-9; J: TRBJ2-7; CDR3: CASSSPTGAGYEQYF; DNA: TGTGCCAGCAGCTCCCCGACAGGCGCGGGCTACGAGCAGTACTTC
length: 15; size: NA; D: TRBD1; V: TRBV18; J: TRBJ1-1; CDR3: CASSPGQGGLTEAFF; DNA: TGTGCCAGCTCACCGGGACAGGGGGGCCTCACTGAAGCTTTCTTT